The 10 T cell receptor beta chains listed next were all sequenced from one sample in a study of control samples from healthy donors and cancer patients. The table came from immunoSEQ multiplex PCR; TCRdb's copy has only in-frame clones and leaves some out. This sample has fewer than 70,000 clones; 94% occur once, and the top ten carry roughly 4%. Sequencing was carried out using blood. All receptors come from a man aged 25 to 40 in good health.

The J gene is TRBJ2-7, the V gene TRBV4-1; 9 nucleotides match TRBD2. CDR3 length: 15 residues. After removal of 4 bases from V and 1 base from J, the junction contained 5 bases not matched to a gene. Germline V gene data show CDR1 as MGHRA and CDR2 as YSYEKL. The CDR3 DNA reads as TGCGCCAGCAGCCTTGCCGCGGGGGGGTCCTACGAGCAGTACTTC. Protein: CASSLAAGGSYEQYF.

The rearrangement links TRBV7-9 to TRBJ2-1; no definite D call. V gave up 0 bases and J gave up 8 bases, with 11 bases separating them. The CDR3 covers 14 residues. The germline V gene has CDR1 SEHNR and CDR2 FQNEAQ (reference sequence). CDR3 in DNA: TGTGCCAGCAGCTTAGCCTCCCAGACCTATGAGCAGTTCTTC. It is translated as CASSLASQTYEQFF.

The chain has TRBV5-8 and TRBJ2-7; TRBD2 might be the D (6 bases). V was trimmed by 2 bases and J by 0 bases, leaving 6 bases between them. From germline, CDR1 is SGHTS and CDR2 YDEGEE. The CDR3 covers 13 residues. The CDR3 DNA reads TGTGCCAGCAGCTTTAGCGGCTCCTACGAGCAGTACTTC. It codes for CASSFSGSYEQYF.

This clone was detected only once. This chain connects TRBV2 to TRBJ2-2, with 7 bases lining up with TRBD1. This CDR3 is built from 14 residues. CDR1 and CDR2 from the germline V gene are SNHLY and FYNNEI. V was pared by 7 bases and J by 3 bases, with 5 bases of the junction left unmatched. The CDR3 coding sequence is TGTGCCAGCAAATCCGGGACAGACACCGGGGAGCTGTTTTTT. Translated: CASKSGTDTGELFF. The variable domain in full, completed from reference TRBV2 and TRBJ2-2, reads EPEVTQTPSHQVTQMGQEVILRCVPISNHLYFYWYRQILGQKVEFLVSFYNNEISEKSEIFDDQFSVERPDGSNFTLKIRSTKLEDSAMYFCASKSGTDTGELFFGEGSRLTVL.

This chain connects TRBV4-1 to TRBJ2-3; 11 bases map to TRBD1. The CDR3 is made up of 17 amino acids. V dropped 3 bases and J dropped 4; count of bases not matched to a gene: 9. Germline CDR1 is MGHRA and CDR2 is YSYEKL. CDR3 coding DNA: TGCGCCAGCAGCCAGACCCTGGACAGGGGGCGCCCAGATACGCAGTATTTT. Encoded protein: CASSQTLDRGRPDTQYF.

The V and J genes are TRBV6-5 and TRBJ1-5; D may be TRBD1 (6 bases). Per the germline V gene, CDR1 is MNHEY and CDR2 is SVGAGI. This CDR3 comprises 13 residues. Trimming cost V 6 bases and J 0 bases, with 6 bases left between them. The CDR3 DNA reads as TGTGCCAGCAGGGACAGTAGCAATCAGCCCCAGCATTTT. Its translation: CASRDSSNQPQHF.

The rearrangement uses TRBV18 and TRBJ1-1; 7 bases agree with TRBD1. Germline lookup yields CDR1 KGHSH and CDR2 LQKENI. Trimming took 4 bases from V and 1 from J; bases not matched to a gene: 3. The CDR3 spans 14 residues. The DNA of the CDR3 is TGTGCCAGCTCACTCGGGACAGCGAACACTGAAGCTTTCTTT. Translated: CASSLGTANTEAFF.

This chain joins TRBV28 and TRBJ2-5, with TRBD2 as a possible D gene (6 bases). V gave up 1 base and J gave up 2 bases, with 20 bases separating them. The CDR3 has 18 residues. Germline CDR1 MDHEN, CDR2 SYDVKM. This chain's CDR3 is CASSLYPPVAEIQETQYF. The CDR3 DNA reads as TGTGCCAGCAGTTTATACCCCCCAGTAGCGGAGATACAAGAGACCCAGTACTTC.

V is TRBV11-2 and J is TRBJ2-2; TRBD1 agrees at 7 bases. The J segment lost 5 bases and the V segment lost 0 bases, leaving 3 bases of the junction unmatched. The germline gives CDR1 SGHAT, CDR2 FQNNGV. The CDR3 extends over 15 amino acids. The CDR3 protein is CASSLEGTETGELFF. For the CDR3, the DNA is TGTGCCAGCAGCTTAGAGGGGACAGAAACCGGGGAGCTGTTTTTT.

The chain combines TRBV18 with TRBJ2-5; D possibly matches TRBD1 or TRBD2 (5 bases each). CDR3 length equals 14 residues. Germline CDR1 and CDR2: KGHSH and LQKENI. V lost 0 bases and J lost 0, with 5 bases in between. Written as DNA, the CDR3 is TGTGCCAGCTCACCACCGGGACACCAAGAGACCCAGTACTTC. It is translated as CASSPPGHQETQYF. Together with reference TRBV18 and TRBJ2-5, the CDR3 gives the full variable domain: NAGVMQNPRHLVRRRGQEARLRCSPMKGHSHVYWYRQLPEEGLKFMVYLQKENIIDESGMPKERFSAEFPKEGPSILRIQQVVRGDSAAYFCASSPPGHQETQYFGPGTRLLVL.